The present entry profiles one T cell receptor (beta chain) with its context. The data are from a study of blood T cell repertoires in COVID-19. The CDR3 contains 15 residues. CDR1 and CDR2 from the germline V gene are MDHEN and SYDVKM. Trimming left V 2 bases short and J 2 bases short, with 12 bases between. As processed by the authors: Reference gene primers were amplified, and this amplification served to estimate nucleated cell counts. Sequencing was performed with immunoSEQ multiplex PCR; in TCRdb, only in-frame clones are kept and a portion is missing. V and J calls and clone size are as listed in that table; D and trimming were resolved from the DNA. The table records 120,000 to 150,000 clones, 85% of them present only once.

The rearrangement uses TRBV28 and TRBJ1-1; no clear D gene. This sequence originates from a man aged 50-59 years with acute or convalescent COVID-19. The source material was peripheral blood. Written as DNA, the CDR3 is TGTGCCAGCAGTTTAAGCTCCCGGGGTAACACTGAAGCTTTCTTT. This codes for CASSLSSRGNTEAFF.